The 8 T cell receptor beta chains reported below all come from one sample, sequenced in a study of cytomegalovirus exposure and HLA in healthy donors. PCR used 60 Vbeta primers and 13 Jbeta primers. TCRdb keeps only in-frame clones here, not all; method: immunoSEQ multiplex PCR. Of approximately 140,000 clones listed, about 86% were seen once; the top ten hold around 4.1%. Sequenced sample: PBMCs. The receptors here all came from a man aged 40-55 years in good health and CMV-seropositive.

V usage is TRBV18 and J usage is TRBJ2-2, with D maybe TRBD1 (5 bases). The CDR3 length is 14 residues. The germline CDR1 and CDR2 sequences are KGHSH and LQKENI. The V end lost 3 bases, the J end lost 1 base, and 6 bases lay between the germline ends. The CDR3 loop is CASSPGQNTGELFF. CDR3 sequence (DNA): TGTGCCAGCTCACCCGGACAGAACACCGGGGAGCTGTTTTTT.

The chain employs TRBV7-3 and TRBJ2-3, with 9 nucleotides matching TRBD1. V lost 3 bases to trimming and J lost 6 bases; unmatched junction nucleotides: 7. The CDR3 runs to 15 residues. Germline V gene sequence: CDR1 SGHTA, CDR2 FQGTGA. The CDR3 DNA is TGTGCCAGCAGCTTTGTGGGACAGGGAACGGATACGCAGTATTTT. This codes for CASSFVGQGTDTQYF. The full variable domain, with the rest looked up from reference TRBV7-3 and TRBJ2-3, is GAGVSQTPSNKVTEKGKYVELRCDPISGHTALYWYRQSLGQGPEFLIYFQGTGAADDSGLPNDRFFAVRPEGSVSTLKIQRTERGDSAVYLCASSFVGQGTDTQYFGPGTRLTVL.

V gene TRBV5-1 combines with J gene TRBJ1-6; 9 bases match TRBD1. Germline V gene lookup returns CDR1 SGHRS and CDR2 YFSETQ. V shed 2 bases, J shed 5 bases, and the junction held 5 bases outside the gene matches. The CDR3 runs 16 residues. The CDR3 reads CASSFTGGADNSPLHF. The CDR3 nucleotides read TGCGCCAGCAGCTTTACAGGGGGCGCGGATAATTCACCCCTCCACTTT.

The chain is built from TRBV6-1 and TRBJ2-7; D remains ambiguous. Trimming cost V 6 bases and J 0 bases, with 12 bases left between them. CDR1 is MNHNS, CDR2 SASEGT, per germline. This CDR3 is built from 14 residues. The CDR3 region is CASRERPDSYEQYF. The CDR3 DNA is TGTGCCAGCAGAGAGAGGCCAGACTCCTACGAGCAGTACTTC.

The chain couples TRBV10-3 to TRBJ1-5; D is possibly TRBD1 (5 bases). V was shortened by 0 bases and J by 0 bases, with 15 bases between the two germline ends. This CDR3 contains 18 residues. Looked up from germline, CDR1 is ENHRY and CDR2 is SYGVKD. The CDR3 loop reads CAISESGPGSGSNQPQHF. CDR3 in DNA: TGTGCCATCAGTGAGTCCGGACCAGGGTCCGGTAGCAATCAGCCCCAGCATTTT.

The chain has TRBV29-1 and TRBJ1-1; a weak D match, TRBD1 (6 bases). CDR1 is SQVTM and CDR2 is ANQGSEA in the germline V gene. The CDR3 totals 15 residues. With 0 bases removed from V and 5 bases from J, the gap between germline ends came to 16 bases. The CDR3, as DNA: TGCAGCGTTGAAGATCGCAGGGGATACGGGACTGAAGCTTTCTTT. This encodes CSVEDRRGYGTEAFF.

With respect to this clone: This sample includes further DNA sequences coding for the same CDR3. The gene calls are TRBV19 and TRBJ2-7; tentative D call: TRBD2 (6 bases). V was clipped by 8 bases and J by 4 bases, with 9 bases between them. The germline CDR1 and CDR2 sequences are LNHDA and SQIVND (reference sequence). CDR3 size: 11 residues. The CDR3: CASRAGYEQYF. Here the CDR3 DNA reads TGTGCCAGTCGGGCGGGATACGAGCAGTACTTC.

The chain carries TRBV7-3 and TRBJ2-7, with 7 bases that match TRBD1. There are 15 residues in the CDR3. Per germline, CDR1 SGHTA and CDR2 FQGTGA. V shed 5 bases, J shed 6 bases, and the junction held 13 bases outside the gene matches. CDR3 loop: CASSPYPQGVSEQYF. The CDR3 bases are TGTGCCAGCAGCCCATACCCGCAGGGGGTTAGCGAGCAGTACTTC.